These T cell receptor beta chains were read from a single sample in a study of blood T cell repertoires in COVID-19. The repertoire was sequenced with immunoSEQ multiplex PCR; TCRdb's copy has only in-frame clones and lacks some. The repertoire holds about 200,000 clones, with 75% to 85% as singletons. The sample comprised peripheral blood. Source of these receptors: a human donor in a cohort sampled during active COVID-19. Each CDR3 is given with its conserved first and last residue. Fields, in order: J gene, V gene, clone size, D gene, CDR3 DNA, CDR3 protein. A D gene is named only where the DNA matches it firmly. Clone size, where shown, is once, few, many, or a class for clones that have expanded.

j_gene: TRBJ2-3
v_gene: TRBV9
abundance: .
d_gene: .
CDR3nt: TGTGCCAGCAGCGTCGAGAGGGCAGATACGCAGTATTTT
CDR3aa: CASSVERADTQYF

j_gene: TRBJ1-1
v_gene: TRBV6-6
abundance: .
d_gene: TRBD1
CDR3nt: TGTGCCAGCAGTTACCCGACAGGGGACCCGTGGGCTGAAGCTTTCTTT
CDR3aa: CASSYPTGDPWAEAFF

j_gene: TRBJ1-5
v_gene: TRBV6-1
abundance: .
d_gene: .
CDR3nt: TGTGCCAGCAGTGAAACCAGGGGACCCAATCAGCCCCAGCATTTT
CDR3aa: CASSETRGPNQPQHF

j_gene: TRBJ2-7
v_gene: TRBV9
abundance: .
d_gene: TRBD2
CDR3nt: TGTGCCAGCAGCGTAGTGACTAGCGGGAGGGCGAACGAGCAGTACTTC
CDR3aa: CASSVVTSGRANEQYF

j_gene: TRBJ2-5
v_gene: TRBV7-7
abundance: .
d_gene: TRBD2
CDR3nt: TGTGCCAGCAGCCCTATACTAGCGGAGCAAGAGACCCAGTACTTC
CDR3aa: CASSPILAEQETQYF

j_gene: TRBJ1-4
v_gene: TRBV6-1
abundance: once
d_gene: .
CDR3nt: TGTGCCAGCAGTGGTGGCCTCATTGCAACTAATGAAAAACTGTTTTTT
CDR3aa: CASSGGLIATNEKLFF

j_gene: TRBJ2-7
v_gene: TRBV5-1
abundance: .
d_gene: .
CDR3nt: TGCGCCAGCAGCTTATCTGAGCGGCCCTACGAGCAGTACTTC
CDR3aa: CASSLSERPYEQYF

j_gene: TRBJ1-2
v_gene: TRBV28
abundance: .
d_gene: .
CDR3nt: TGTGCCAGCAGTGTCCGGACTGGCTATGGCTACACCTTC
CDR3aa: CASSVRTGYGYTF

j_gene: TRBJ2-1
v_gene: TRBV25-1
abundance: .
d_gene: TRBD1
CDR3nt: TGTGCCAGCGGCATTGGGGGGACAGGGGACGGGGAGCAGTTCTTC
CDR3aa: CASGIGGTGDGEQFF

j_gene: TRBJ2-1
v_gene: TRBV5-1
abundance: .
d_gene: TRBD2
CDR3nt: TGCGCCAGCAGCCCTAAGCGGGAGGGCCTTATTAACGAGCAGTTCTTC
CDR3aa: CASSPKREGLINEQFF

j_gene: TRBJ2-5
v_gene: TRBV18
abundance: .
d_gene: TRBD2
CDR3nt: TGTGCCAGCTCAAGTAGCGGGCACCAAGAGACCCAGTACTTC
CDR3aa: CASSSSGHQETQYF

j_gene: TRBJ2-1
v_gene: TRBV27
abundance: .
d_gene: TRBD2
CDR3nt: TGTGCCAGCAGTTTATCTGCGGGAGCTTACAATGAGCAGTTCTTC
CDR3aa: CASSLSAGAYNEQFF

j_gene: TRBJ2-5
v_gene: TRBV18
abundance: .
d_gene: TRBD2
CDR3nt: TGTGCCAGCTCACCGCGGGGGCAGCGGGAGAAGGAGACCCAGTACTTC
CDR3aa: CASSPRGQREKETQYF

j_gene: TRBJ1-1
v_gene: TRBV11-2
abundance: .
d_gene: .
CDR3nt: TGTGCCAGCAGCTTAGCCCGGGGGGCGGTGAACACTGAAGCTTTCTTT
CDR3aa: CASSLARGAVNTEAFF

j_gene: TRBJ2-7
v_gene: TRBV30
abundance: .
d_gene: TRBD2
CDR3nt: TGTGCCTGGAGTACTATTAGCGGGAGCGACGAGCAGTACTTC
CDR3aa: CAWSTISGSDEQYF

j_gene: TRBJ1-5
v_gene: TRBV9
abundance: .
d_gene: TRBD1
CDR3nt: TGTGCCAGCAGCGGACTCGACAGGGGGCGGAGGGATAGCAATCAGCCCCAGCATTTT
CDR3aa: CASSGLDRGRRDSNQPQHF